This T cell receptor beta chain came from a study of cytomegalovirus exposure and HLA in healthy donors. Background on the study: Falling in the Caucasian-associated ancestry cluster were 65% to 90% of under 450 genotyped donors.

The V gene's germline CDR1 is MGHRA and CDR2 YSYEKL. CDR3 length equals 16 residues. V was clipped by 4 bases and J by 2 bases; unmatched bases: 7. Of note for this clone: Its antigen is unknown.

Vbeta (60) and Jbeta (13) primers were used in the PCR. Method: immunoSEQ multiplex PCR; TCRdb's copy keeps in-frame clones and lacks some. Of over 130,000 clones listed, around 82% are singletons. Findings and limits, study-wide: Several top significant clusters appeared, in a later analysis, to be linked to common viral pathogens.

The sample consisted of PBMCs. This receptor was taken from a man in his forties or fifties in good health and CMV-seronegative. The chain has TRBV4-1 and TRBJ1-3; 8 bases line up with TRBD1. The CDR3 is CASSPIQGATGNTIYF. The CDR3 DNA is TGCGCCAGCAGCCCCATTCAGGGGGCGACTGGAAACACCATATATTTT.